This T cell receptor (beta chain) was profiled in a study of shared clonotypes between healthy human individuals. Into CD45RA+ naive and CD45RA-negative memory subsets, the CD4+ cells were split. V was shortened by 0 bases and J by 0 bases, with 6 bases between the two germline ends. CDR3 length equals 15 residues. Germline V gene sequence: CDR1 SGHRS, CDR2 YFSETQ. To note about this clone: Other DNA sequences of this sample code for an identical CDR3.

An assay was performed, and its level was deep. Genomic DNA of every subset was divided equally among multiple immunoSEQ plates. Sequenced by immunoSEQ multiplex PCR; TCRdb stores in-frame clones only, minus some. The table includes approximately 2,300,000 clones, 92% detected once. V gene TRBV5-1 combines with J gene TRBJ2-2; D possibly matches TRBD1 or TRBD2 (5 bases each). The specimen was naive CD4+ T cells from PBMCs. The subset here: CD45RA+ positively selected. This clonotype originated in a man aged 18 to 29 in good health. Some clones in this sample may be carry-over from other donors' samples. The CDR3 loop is CASSLAGPNTGELFF. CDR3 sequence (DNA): TGCGCCAGCAGCTTGGCGGGACCGAACACCGGGGAGCTGTTTTTT.